Ten or more counts support the clone carrying this T cell receptor beta chain. Its antigen is unidentified. The source of the sample is a study of identical twins. TCRdb itself ran the 5' RACE reads through MiXCR, one entry per CDR3 protein. The table records around 220,000 distinct CDR3 sequences, roughly a tenth of them present only once. CDR3 size: 15 residues. Germline V gives CDR1 SGHKS, CDR2 YYEKEE (reference sequence). V was shortened by 3 bases and J by 2 bases, with 15 bases between the two germline ends. Study-wide results and caveats: The same donors were not followed; conclusions instead depended on cross-sectional statistical analysis. Researchers reported weaker excess twin sharing in beta out-of-frame sequences.

The receptor was derived from a man aged 50 to 60 in good health. The rearrangement uses TRBV5-5 and TRBJ2-7; the D is unclear. Sequencing was performed on memory T cells sorted from blood. CDR3 nucleotide sequence: TGTGCCAGCAGCTCAAAACTACCCCCTACCTACGAGCAGTACTTC. It yields the protein CASSSKLPPTYEQYF.